This T cell receptor beta chain came from a study of T cell changes during pregnancy in multiple sclerosis. The CDR3 is made up of 14 amino acids. V was cut by 5 bases and J by 1 base, with 11 bases left in between. Germline V lookup: CDR1 SEHNR, CDR2 FQNEAQ (reference sequence). Repertoires were generated with immunoSEQ multiplex PCR, while TCRdb's copy carries only in-frame clones and drops some. The data hold approximately 45,000 clones, with roughly 92% observed a single time. The clonotype comes from a female donor with multiple sclerosis, enrolled in a pregnancy study. The sample here was CD4+ T cells from peripheral blood mononuclear cells, taken in the first trimester of pregnancy. The chain links TRBV7-9 to TRBJ1-2; no reliable D call. The CDR3: CASSHMNGNYGYTF. CDR3 bases: TGTGCCAGCAGCCATATGAACGGTAACTATGGCTACACCTTC.